This paragraph covers one T cell receptor beta chain sequence. The antigen remains unidentified. 5'RACE template switching generated TCR cDNA, adding a universal primer site and UMIs. TCRdb itself ran the 5' RACE reads through MiXCR, one entry per CDR3 protein. Of some 300,000 distinct CDR3 sequences listed, roughly 9% are singletons. The record originates from a study of T cells after yellow fever vaccination. Notes on the study in general: Among primary-vaccination clones, most reappeared after the booster, at 96% for CD4 and around 90% for CD8. The secondary response showed a weaker magnitude and a faster peak, day 5 versus 15.

The CDR3 contains 13 residues. The junction had 6 bases not matched to a gene; V was cut back by 8 bases and J by 10 bases. Germline CDR1 reads ENHRY; CDR2 reads SYGVKD. This TCR was sampled from a man aged 18 to 29 who received the YFV17D yellow fever vaccine. The rearrangement joins TRBV10-3 to TRBJ2-1; TRBD2 matches at 12 bases. The sample here was CD4+ T cells sorted from PBMCs, taken 5 days after the yellow fever booster vaccination. This CDR3 reads CAIEPGTSGEQFF. CDR3 coding DNA: TGTGCCATCGAACCAGGGACTAGCGGGGAGCAGTTCTTC.